This T cell receptor beta chain came from a study of blood T cell repertoires in COVID-19. Losses at the gene ends were 6 bases for V and 11 bases for J; bases not matched to a gene: 8. Germline V CDR1 and CDR2: MNHEY, SVGAGI. CDR3 length equals 12 residues. This clone came up a few times. Method: immunoSEQ multiplex PCR; TCRdb's copy keeps in-frame clones and lacks some. The table has around 93,000 clones, approximately 80% seen once. The chain employs TRBV6-5 and TRBJ2-7; 9 bases map to TRBD1. Sequenced material: peripheral blood. The TCR originated in a man aged 60-69 years with acute or convalescent COVID-19. The CDR3 sequence is CASSGTGTGKYV. CDR3 coding DNA: TGTGCCAGCAGCGGAACCGGGACAGGGAAGTACGTC.